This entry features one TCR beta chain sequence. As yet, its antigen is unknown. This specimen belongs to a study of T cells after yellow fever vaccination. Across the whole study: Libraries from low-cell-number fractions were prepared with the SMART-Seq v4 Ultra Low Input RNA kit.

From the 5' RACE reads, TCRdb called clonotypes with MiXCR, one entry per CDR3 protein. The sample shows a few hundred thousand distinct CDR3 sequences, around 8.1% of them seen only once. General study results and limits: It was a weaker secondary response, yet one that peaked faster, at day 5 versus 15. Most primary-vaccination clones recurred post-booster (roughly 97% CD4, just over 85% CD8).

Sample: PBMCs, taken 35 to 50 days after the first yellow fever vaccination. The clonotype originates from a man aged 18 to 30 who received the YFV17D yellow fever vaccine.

CDR3 sequence (DNA): TGCGCCAGCAGCTTGGTTGGGCTAGCGGGGGGCACCTACAATGAGCAGTTCTTC. Amino acids: CASSLVGLAGGTYNEQFF. The chain links TRBV5-1 to TRBJ2-1; 11 positions agree with TRBD2. The CDR3 runs 18 residues. Germline CDR1 reads SGHRS; CDR2 reads YFSETQ. J lost 2 bases, V lost 0 bases, and 7 bases had no gene match.